The source of this T cell receptor beta chain is a study of control samples from healthy donors and cancer patients. Profiling relied on immunoSEQ multiplex PCR, and the TCRdb table lists in-frame clones only, not all of them. The table records about 160,000 clones, around 94% of them present only once. Sequencing input: PBMCs. The clonotype originates from a man aged 55 to 70 with colorectal cancer.

For the CDR3, the DNA is TGTGCCAGCAGCTTGGAGGATCTACGAGGTACTAATGAAAAACTGTTTTTT. It specifies CASSLEDLRGTNEKLFF. The J gene is TRBJ1-4, the V gene TRBV5-5; the D is unclear. Per germline, CDR1 SGHKS and CDR2 YYEKEE (reference sequence). The V end was cut by 0 bases, the J end by 2 bases, with 14 bases between. The CDR3 covers 17 residues.